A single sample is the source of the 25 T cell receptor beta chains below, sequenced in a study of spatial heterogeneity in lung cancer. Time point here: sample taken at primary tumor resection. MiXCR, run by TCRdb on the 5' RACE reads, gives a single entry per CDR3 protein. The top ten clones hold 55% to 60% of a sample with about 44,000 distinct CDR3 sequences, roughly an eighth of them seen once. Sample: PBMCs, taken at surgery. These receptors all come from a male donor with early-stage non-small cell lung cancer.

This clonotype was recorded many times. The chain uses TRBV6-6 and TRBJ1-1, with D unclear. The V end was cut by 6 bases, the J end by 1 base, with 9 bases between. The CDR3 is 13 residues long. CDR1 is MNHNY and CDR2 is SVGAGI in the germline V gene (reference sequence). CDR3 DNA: TGTGCCAGCAGCCGGGCTCCGAACACTGAAGCTTTCTTT. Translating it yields CASSRAPNTEAFF.

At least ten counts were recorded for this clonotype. The chain's CDR3 is CATTWDRGNTIYF. The CDR3 coding sequence is TGTGCCACCACCTGGGACAGGGGAAACACCATATATTTT. The chain joins TRBV10-3 to TRBJ1-3; 8 bases are shared with TRBD1. Per germline, CDR1 ENHRY and CDR2 SYGVKD. This CDR3 is 13 amino acids long. V was clipped by 10 bases and J by 4 bases; unmatched bases: 6.

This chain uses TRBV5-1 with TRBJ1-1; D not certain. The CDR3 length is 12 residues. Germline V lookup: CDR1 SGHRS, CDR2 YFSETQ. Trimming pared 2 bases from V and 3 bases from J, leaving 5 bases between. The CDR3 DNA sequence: TGCGCCAGCAGCTTACCCGACACTGAAGCTTTCTTT. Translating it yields CASSLPDTEAFF. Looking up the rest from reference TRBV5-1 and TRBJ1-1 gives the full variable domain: KAGVTQTPRYLIKTRGQQVTLSCSPISGHRSVSWYQQTPGQGLQFLFEYFSETQRNKGNFPGRFSGRQFSNSRSEMNVSTLELGDSALYLCASSLPDTEAFFGQGTRLTVV.

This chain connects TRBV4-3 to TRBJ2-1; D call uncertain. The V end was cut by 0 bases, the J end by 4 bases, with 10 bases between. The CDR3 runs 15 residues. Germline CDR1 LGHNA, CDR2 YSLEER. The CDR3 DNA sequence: TGCGCCAGCAGCCAAGATTCTGCGCGATACAATGAGCAGTTCTTC. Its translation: CASSQDSARYNEQFF.

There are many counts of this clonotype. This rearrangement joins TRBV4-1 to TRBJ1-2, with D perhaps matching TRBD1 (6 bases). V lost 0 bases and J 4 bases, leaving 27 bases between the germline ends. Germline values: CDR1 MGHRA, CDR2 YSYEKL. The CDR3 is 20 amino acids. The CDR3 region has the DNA TGCGCCAGCAGCCAAGATATTGGGCTATTCAGGCAGGGGAGGCCCTATGGCTACACCTTC. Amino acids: CASSQDIGLFRQGRPYGYTF.

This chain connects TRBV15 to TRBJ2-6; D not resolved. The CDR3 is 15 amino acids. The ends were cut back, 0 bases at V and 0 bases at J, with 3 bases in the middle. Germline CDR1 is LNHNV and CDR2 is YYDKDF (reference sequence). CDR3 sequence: CATSRDRSGANVLTF. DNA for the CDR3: TGTGCCACCAGCAGAGATCGCTCTGGGGCCAACGTCCTGACTTTC.

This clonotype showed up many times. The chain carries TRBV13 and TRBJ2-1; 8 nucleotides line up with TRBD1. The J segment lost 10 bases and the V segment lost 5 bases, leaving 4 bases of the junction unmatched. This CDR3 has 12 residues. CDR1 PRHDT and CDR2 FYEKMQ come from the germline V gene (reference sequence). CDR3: CASSTRQGEQFF. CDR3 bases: TGTGCCAGCAGCACTCGACAGGGGGAGCAGTTCTTC.

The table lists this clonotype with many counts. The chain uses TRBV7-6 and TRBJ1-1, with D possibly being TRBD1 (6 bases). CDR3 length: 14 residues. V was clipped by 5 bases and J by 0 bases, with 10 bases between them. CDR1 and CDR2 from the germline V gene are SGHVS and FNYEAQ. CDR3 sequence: CASSPTGMNTEAFF. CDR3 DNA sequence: TGTGCCAGCAGCCCCACAGGGATGAACACTGAAGCTTTCTTT.

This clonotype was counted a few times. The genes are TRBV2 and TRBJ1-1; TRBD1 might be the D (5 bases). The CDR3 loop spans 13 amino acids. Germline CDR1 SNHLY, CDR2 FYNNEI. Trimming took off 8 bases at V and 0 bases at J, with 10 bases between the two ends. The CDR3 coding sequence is TGTGCCAGCGATTTACAGGTGAACACTGAAGCTTTCTTT. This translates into CASDLQVNTEAFF.

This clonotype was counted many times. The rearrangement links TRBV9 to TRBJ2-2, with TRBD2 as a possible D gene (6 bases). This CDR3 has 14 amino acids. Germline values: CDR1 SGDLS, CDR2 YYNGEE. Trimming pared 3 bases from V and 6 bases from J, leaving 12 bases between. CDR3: CASSERRESGELFF. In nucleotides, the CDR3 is TGTGCCAGCAGCGAAAGACGGGAGTCCGGGGAGCTGTTTTTT.

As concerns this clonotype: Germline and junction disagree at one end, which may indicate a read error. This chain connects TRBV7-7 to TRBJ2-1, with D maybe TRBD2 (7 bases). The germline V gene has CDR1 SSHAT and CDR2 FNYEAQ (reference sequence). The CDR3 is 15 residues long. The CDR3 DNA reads TGTGCTAGCAGCTTAGGGGGGGGCACCTACAATGAGCAGTTCTTC. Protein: CASSLGGGTYNEQFF.

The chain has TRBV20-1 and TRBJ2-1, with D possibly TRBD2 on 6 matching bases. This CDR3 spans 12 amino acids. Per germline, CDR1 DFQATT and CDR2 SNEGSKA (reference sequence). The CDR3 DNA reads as TGCTGGCCCAGCGGGCTTGGCAATGAGCAGTTCTTC. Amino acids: CWPSGLGNEQFF.

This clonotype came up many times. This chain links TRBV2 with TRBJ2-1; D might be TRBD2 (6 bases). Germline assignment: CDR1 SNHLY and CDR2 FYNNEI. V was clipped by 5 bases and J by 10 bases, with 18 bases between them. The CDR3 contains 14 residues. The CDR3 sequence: CASSRGTFGEEQFF. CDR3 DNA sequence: TGTGCCAGCAGTAGAGGGACTTTCGGGGAGGAGCAGTTCTTC.

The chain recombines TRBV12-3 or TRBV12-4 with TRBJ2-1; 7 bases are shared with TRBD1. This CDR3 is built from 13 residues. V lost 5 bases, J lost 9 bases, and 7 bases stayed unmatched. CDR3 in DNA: TGTGCCAGCAGTCTGACAGGGTCAGCTGAGCAGTTCTTC. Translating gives CASSLTGSAEQFF.

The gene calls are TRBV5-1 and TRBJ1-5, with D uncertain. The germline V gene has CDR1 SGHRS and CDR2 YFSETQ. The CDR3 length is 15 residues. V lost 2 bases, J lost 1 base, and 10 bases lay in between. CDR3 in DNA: TGCGCCAGCAGCTTAGAAGGAAAAAGCAATCAGCCCCAGCATTTT. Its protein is CASSLEGKSNQPQHF.

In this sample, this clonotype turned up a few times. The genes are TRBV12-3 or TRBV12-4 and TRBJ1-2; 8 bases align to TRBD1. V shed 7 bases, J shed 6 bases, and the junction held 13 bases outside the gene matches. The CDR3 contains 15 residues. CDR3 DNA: TGTGCCAGCACTCCGGCAGCAGGGGGCAGGGATGGCTACACCTTC. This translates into CASTPAAGGRDGYTF.

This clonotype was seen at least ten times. This chain's CDR3 is CASSSRAGLAKNIQYF. The CDR3 DNA reads as TGTGCCAGCAGTTCTAGGGCTGGATTAGCCAAAAACATTCAGTACTTC. The J gene is TRBJ2-4, the V gene TRBV12-3 or TRBV12-4; D is unclear. V was shortened by 4 bases and J by 0 bases, with 13 bases between the two germline ends. The CDR3 runs 16 residues.

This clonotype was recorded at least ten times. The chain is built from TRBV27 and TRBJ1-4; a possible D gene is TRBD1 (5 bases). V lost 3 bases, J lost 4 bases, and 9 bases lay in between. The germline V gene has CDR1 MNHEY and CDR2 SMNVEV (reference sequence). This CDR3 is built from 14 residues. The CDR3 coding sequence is TGTGCCAGCAGTTTTTCAGGGTTTAATGAAAAACTGTTTTTT. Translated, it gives CASSFSGFNEKLFF.

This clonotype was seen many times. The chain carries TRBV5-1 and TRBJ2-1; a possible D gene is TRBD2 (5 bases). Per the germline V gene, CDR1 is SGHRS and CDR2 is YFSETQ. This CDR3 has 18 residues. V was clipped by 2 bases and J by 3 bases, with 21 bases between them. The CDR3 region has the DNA TGCGCCAGCAGCTTACCCTCCGATATGACTACCCGCTACAATGAGCAGTTCTTC. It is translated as CASSLPSDMTTRYNEQFF. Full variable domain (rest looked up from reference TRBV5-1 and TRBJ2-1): KAGVTQTPRYLIKTRGQQVTLSCSPISGHRSVSWYQQTPGQGLQFLFEYFSETQRNKGNFPGRFSGRQFSNSRSEMNVSTLELGDSALYLCASSLPSDMTTRYNEQFFGPGTRLTVL.

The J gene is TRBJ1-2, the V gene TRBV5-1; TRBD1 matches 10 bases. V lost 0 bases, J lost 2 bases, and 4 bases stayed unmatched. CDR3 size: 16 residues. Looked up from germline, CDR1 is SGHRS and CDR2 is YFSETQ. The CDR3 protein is CASSLGQGATNYGYTF. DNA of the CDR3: TGCGCCAGCAGCTTGGGACAGGGGGCCACCAACTATGGCTACACCTTC.

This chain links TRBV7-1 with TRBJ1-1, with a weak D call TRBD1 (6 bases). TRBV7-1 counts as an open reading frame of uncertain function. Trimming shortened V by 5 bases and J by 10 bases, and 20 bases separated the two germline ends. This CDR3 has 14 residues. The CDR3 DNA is TGTGCCAGCAGCAACATACGGGGGGGCGAAGGAGCTTTCTTT. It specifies CASSNIRGGEGAFF.

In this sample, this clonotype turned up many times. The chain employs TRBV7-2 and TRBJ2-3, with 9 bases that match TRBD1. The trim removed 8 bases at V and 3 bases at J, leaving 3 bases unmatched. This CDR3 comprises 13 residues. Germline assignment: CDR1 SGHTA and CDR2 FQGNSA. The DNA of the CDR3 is TGTGCCAGCGCTGACAGGGGGACAGATACGCAGTATTTT. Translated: CASADRGTDTQYF.

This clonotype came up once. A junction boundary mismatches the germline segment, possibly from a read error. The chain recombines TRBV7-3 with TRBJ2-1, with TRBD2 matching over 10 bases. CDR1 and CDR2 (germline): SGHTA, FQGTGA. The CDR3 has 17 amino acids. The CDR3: CASSYPLATSGSHEQFF. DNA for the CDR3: TGTGCGAGCAGCTACCCCCTTGCGACTAGCGGGTCACATGAGCAGTTCTTC.

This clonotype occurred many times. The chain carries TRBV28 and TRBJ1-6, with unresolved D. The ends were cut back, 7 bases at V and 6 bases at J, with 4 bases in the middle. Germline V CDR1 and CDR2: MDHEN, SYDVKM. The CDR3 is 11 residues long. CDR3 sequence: CASTTNSPLHF. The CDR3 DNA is TGTGCCAGCACAACTAATTCACCCCTCCACTTT. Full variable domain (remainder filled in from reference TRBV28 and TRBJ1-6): DVKVTQSSRYLVKRTGEKVFLECVQDMDHENMFWYRQDPGLGLRLIYFSYDVKMKEKGDIPEGYSVSREKKERFSLILESASTNQTSMYLCASTTNSPLHFGNGTRLTVT.

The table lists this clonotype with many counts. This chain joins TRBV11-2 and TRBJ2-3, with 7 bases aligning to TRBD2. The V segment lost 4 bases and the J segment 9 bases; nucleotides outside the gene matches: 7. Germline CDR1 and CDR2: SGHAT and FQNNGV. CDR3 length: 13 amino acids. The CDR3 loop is CASSYTGGRTQYF. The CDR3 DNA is TGTGCCAGCAGCTATACCGGGGGGAGAACGCAGTATTTT.